The clone carrying this T cell receptor (beta chain) has ten or more counts. The antigen is not known. The sample comes from a study of regulatory T cells in long-lasting Graves disease. Study-level results: Graves' patients with persistent disease showed TCR diversity lower than patients newly diagnosed. Persistent disease favored TRBV28, TRBJ1-2 and TRBJ2-5. Persistent patients shared more public clonotypes (2,741) than newly diagnosed patients (roughly 960).

Noted time point: persistent/refractory GD, antithyroid drugs over 5 years with positive TRAb. Generation of the TCR library employed RNA extracted from PBMCs. The EDTA tubes were filled with 8 to 9.5 milliliters of drawn peripheral blood. HTBI primers from iRepertoire and Arm-PCR of CDR3 regions yielded the TCR beta libraries. TCRdb re-derived calls from the multiplex PCR reads in MiXCR, one entry per CDR3 protein. The sample lists about half a million distinct CDR3 sequences; 20% to 25% were seen once. V lost 2 bases, J lost 0 bases, and 11 bases lay in between. The CDR3 length is 16 residues. From germline, CDR1 is MDHEN and CDR2 SYDVKM.

This TCR came from a female donor with Graves disease. This sequence joins TRBV28 and TRBJ2-4; possible D gene TRBD2, 6 bases. This specimen consisted of peripheral blood mononuclear cells (PBMCs), obtained when the disease was refractory, from a patient treated with antithyroid drugs. For the CDR3, the DNA is TGTGCCAGCAGTTTAGCGGCGGGGATAGCCAAAAACATTCAGTACTTC. Protein sequence: CASSLAAGIAKNIQYF.